This T cell receptor beta chain is drawn from a study of blood T cell repertoires in COVID-19. This CDR3 region has 14 residues. CDR1 MNHEY and CDR2 SVGAGI come from the germline V gene. The V segment lost 6 bases and the J segment 3 bases; nucleotides outside the gene matches: 2. TCRdb's copy holds only in-frame clones and misses some; the assay was immunoSEQ multiplex PCR. The table lists about 120,000 clones, approximately 84% of them singletons. Input material: peripheral blood. This clonotype was sampled from a man aged 35 to 55 with acute or convalescent COVID-19. V and J are TRBV6-5 and TRBJ2-3; 11 nucleotides align to TRBD2. CDR3 amino acids: CASRTSGATDTQYF. The CDR3 DNA is TGTGCCAGCAGGACTAGCGGGGCAACAGATACGCAGTATTTT.